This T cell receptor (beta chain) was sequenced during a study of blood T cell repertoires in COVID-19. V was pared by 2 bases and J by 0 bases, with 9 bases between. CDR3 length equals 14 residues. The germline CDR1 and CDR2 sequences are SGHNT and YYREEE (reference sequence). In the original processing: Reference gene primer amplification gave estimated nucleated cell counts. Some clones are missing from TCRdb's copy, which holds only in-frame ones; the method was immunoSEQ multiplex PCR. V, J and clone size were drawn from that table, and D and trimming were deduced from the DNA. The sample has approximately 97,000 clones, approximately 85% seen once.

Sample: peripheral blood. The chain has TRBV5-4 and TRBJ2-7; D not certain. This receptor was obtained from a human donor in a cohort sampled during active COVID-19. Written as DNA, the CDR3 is TGTGCCAGCAGCTTAGCGACCTCCTCCTACGAGCAGTACTTC. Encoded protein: CASSLATSSYEQYF.